The 27 T cell receptor beta chains reported below all come from one sample, sequenced in a study of blood T cell repertoires in COVID-19. Using immunoSEQ multiplex PCR, the repertoire was profiled, and TCRdb retains in-frame clones only, with some absent. Found here are some 150,000 clones, 70% to 85% of them singletons; the top ten hold 7.2%. The sequencing sample was made of peripheral blood. The receptors derive from a woman in her 50s in a cohort sampled during active or convalescent COVID-19.

The chain links TRBV7-6 to TRBJ1-2; D is possibly TRBD1 (5 bases). Germline loops: CDR1 SGHVS, CDR2 FNYEAQ. The CDR3 loop spans 13 amino acids. Trimming took off 5 bases at V and 5 bases at J, with 12 bases between the two ends. The CDR3 reads CASSDVGGYGYTF. The CDR3 nucleotides read TGTGCCAGCAGCGATGTGGGGGGTTATGGCTACACCTTC.

CDR3 protein: CASSPVTGGGTGELFF. DNA of the CDR3: TGTGCCAGCAGCCCTGTTACAGGGGGAGGCACCGGGGAGCTGTTTTTT. The J gene is TRBJ2-2, the V gene TRBV7-2; 8 bases are shared with TRBD1. Germline lookup yields CDR1 SGHTA and CDR2 FQGNSA. This CDR3 contains 16 residues. Unmatched junction bases numbered 9, after V lost 5 bases and J lost 4 bases.

The rearrangement joins TRBV9 to TRBJ2-5; 11 bases match TRBD2. The CDR3 runs to 18 residues. CDR1 is SGDLS and CDR2 is YYNGEE in the germline V gene. The V and J ends lost 0 bases and 5 bases, in that order; junction bases with no gene match: 12. Written as DNA, the CDR3 is TGTGCCAGCAGCGTAGAGCCTGGAGCGGGACTAGCGGTGGAGACCCAGTACTTC. This codes for CASSVEPGAGLAVETQYF.

J is TRBJ1-1 and V is TRBV18, with D unresolved. V shed 0 bases and J shed 3 bases, with 11 bases lying between them. The germline gives CDR1 KGHSH, CDR2 LQKENI. The CDR3 spans 15 residues. The CDR3 spells CASSPPGGGDTEAFF. CDR3 DNA sequence: TGTGCCAGCTCACCACCGGGTGGCGGAGACACTGAAGCTTTCTTT.

The V call is TRBV4-1, the J call TRBJ1-3; 7 bases map to TRBD1. This CDR3 contains 17 residues. CDR1 MGHRA and CDR2 YSYEKL come from the germline V gene. V gave up 3 bases and J gave up 1 base; unmatched junction bases: 9. The CDR3 nucleotides are TGCGCCAGCAGCCATGTGGACAGGATGGGTTCTGGAAACACCATATATTTT. Encoded protein: CASSHVDRMGSGNTIYF.

The chain combines TRBV2 with TRBJ1-5; weak D call: TRBD1 (5 bases). CDR3 length: 15 residues. Germline V CDR1 and CDR2: SNHLY, FYNNEI. V was shortened by 7 bases and J by 0 bases, with 13 bases between the two germline ends. DNA of the CDR3: TGTGCCAGCACCGGGGGGTCATATAGCAATCAGCCCCAGCATTTT. It translates to CASTGGSYSNQPQHF.

The chain links TRBV5-5 to TRBJ1-2, with D tentatively TRBD1 (5 bases). CDR1 and CDR2 (germline): SGHKS, YYEKEE (reference sequence). CDR3 size: 14 residues. The ends were cut back, 0 bases at V and 2 bases at J, with 8 bases in the middle. The CDR3 bases are TGTGCCAGCAGCTTGGGGCAGGGAAACTATGGCTACACCTTC. Translating gives CASSLGQGNYGYTF.

This rearrangement joins TRBV12-5 to TRBJ2-5, with 8 bases identical to TRBD2. CDR1 is LGHNT, CDR2 FRNRAP, per germline. Trimming at V came to 4 bases and at J to 4 bases, leaving 17 bases not matched to a gene. This CDR3 contains 18 residues. CDR3 DNA: TGTGCTAGTGGTTCCCTCGTTTTGGCAAGCGGGGGACGAGAGACCCAGTACTTC. It yields the protein CASGSLVLASGGRETQYF.

This chain links TRBV24-1 with TRBJ2-1, with 10 nucleotides matching TRBD1. The CDR3 loop spans 17 amino acids. Germline V gives CDR1 KGHDR, CDR2 SFDVKD. With 2 bases clipped from V and 4 bases from J, the junction kept 7 bases outside the gene matches. The CDR3 protein is CATSDSPPGQGYNEQFF. The CDR3 DNA follows: TGTGCCACCAGTGATTCCCCTCCGGGACAGGGGTACAATGAGCAGTTCTTC.

V usage is TRBV20-1 and J usage is TRBJ1-6; 7 nucleotides align to TRBD1. Germline V gives CDR1 DFQATT, CDR2 SNEGSKA (reference sequence). This CDR3 is 15 amino acids long. V dropped 3 bases and J dropped 2; count of bases not matched to a gene: 4. The CDR3 DNA reads TGCAGTGCTAGTCGCACAGGGGCCTATAATTCACCCCTCCACTTT. This sequence encodes CSASRTGAYNSPLHF.

Within the sample, this clone is medium-sized. This sequence joins TRBV5-4 and TRBJ1-3; D is unclear. The CDR3 consists of 15 residues. Germline V gene sequence: CDR1 SGHNT, CDR2 YYREEE (reference sequence). Trimming stripped 4 bases from V and 2 bases from J, with 13 bases between. CDR3 coding DNA: TGTGCCAGCAGCCGAGGTAGTGAGGCTGGAAACACCATATATTTT. The encoded protein is CASSRGSEAGNTIYF.

The rearrangement links TRBV28 to TRBJ2-7; 11 bases are shared with TRBD2. Germline CDR1 and CDR2: MDHEN and SYDVKM. The CDR3 runs to 16 residues. Trimming took 6 bases from V and 0 from J; bases not matched to a gene: 7. The CDR3 region has the DNA TGTGCCAGCAGATCACGACTAGCGGGGCTCTCCTACGAGCAGTACTTC. Encoded protein: CASRSRLAGLSYEQYF.

The sample holds one count of this clone. The chain employs TRBV6-5 and TRBJ2-7, with D maybe TRBD1 (6 bases). The CDR3 contains 14 residues. The germline V and J ends were trimmed by 2 bases and 1 base, with 9 bases remaining between them. In germline, CDR1 is MNHEY, CDR2 SVGAGI. The CDR3 region is CASSYGQGSYEQYF. For the CDR3, the DNA is TGTGCCAGCAGTTACGGGCAGGGGTCCTACGAGCAGTACTTC.

The chain couples TRBV14 to TRBJ2-5, with D perhaps TRBD2 (6 bases). This CDR3 has 13 residues. V was pared by 5 bases and J by 6 bases, with 13 bases between. Germline assignment: CDR1 SGHDN and CDR2 FVKESK. This chain's CDR3 is CASSTMTRQTQYF. The CDR3 DNA sequence: TGTGCCAGCAGCACTATGACTAGACAGACCCAGTACTTC.

This clone has ten or more counts. This chain connects TRBV7-9 to TRBJ2-5; 11 nucleotides match TRBD2. The CDR3 is 15 amino acids. The V segment lost 5 bases and the J segment 3 bases; nucleotides outside the gene matches: 5. Germline CDR1 is SEHNR and CDR2 is FQNEAQ (reference sequence). CDR3 in DNA: TGTGCCAGCAGCGACATGGGACTAGCGGAAGAGACCCAGTACTTC. It encodes CASSDMGLAEETQYF.

This chain links TRBV5-1 with TRBJ1-5, with D possibly being TRBD1 (6 bases). V lost 0 bases and J 5 bases, leaving 15 bases between the germline ends. Germline V gives CDR1 SGHRS, CDR2 YFSETQ. The CDR3 is 16 residues long. CDR3 in amino acids: CASSLEGRGGYQPQHF. CDR3 DNA: TGCGCCAGCAGCTTGGAAGGTCGGGGGGGCTATCAGCCCCAGCATTTT.

This clone was counted once. This rearrangement joins TRBV7-9 to TRBJ2-1, with 12 bases matching TRBD1. The trim removed 5 bases at V and 0 bases at J, leaving 8 bases unmatched. Germline V lookup: CDR1 SEHNR, CDR2 FQNEAQ (reference sequence). CDR3 length: 18 residues. The CDR3 DNA reads TGTGCCAGCAGCCGCGGGACAGGGGGCCCGAGCTCCTACAATGAGCAGTTCTTC. It specifies CASSRGTGGPSSYNEQFF.

The CDR3 bases are TGCGCCAGCAGCACGCAGGGTGGTGCCACTGAAGCTTTCTTT. Translated, it gives CASSTQGGATEAFF. The gene calls are TRBV4-1 and TRBJ1-1, with a tentative D call TRBD1 (5 bases). Germline V gives CDR1 MGHRA, CDR2 YSYEKL. With 5 bases removed from V and 4 bases from J, the gap between germline ends came to 14 bases. This CDR3 has 14 amino acids.

This chain uses TRBV9 with TRBJ2-3, with 8 bases that match TRBD2. This CDR3 region has 17 residues. Looked up from germline, CDR1 is SGDLS and CDR2 is YYNGEE. V was clipped by 0 bases and J by 7 bases; unmatched bases: 13. The CDR3 reads CASSVDNGGAGFHTQYF. The CDR3 coding sequence is TGTGCCAGCAGCGTAGATAACGGGGGGGCCGGTTTCCATACGCAGTATTTT.

V gene TRBV15 combines with J gene TRBJ2-2; 9 bases are a match to TRBD1. The CDR3 spans 16 residues. Looked up from germline, CDR1 is LNHNV and CDR2 is YYDKDF (reference sequence). The V gene end was trimmed by 2 bases and the J gene end by 3 bases; junction bases not matched to a gene: 4. CDR3: CATSRLGQGDTGELFF. In DNA, the CDR3 is TGTGCCACCAGCAGACTGGGACAGGGCGACACCGGGGAGCTGTTTTTT.

This sequence joins TRBV14 and TRBJ1-6; D is ambiguous. From germline, CDR1 is SGHDN and CDR2 FVKESK. The CDR3 loop spans 16 amino acids. V shed 0 bases and J shed 5 bases, with 11 bases lying between them. The CDR3: CASSQDSSRNNSPLHF. In DNA, the CDR3 is TGTGCCAGCAGCCAAGATTCCTCCAGGAATAATTCACCCCTCCACTTT.

This clone was seen once. This chain connects TRBV5-4 to TRBJ2-2, with D unclear. Germline CDR1 reads SGHNT; CDR2 reads YYREEE (reference sequence). The germline V and J ends were trimmed by 0 bases and 6 bases, with 9 bases remaining between them. The CDR3 length is 14 residues. The CDR3 here is CASSLGLESGELFF. The CDR3 DNA is TGTGCCAGCAGCTTGGGGCTAGAATCCGGGGAGCTGTTTTTT. The full variable domain, its missing parts supplied by reference TRBV5-4 and TRBJ2-2, is ETGVTQSPTHLIKTRGQQVTLRCSSQSGHNTVSWYQQALGQGPQFIFQYYREEENGRGNFPPRFSGLQFPNYSSELNVNALELDDSALYLCASSLGLESGELFFGEGSRLTVL.

In its sample, this clone was seen a few times. This chain joins TRBV27 and TRBJ2-1; 11 bases agree with TRBD2. Germline V gene lookup returns CDR1 MNHEY and CDR2 SMNVEV (reference sequence). This CDR3 comprises 15 residues. Trimming at V came to 7 bases and at J to 3 bases, leaving 5 bases not matched to a gene. The CDR3 nucleotides read TGTGCCAGCACCTTGGGACTAGCGGACTACAATGAGCAGTTCTTC. Translation gives CASTLGLADYNEQFF.

The rearrangement joins TRBV29-1 to TRBJ2-7; 11 positions match TRBD1. V shed 2 bases and J 4 bases; nucleotides not matched to a gene: 7. This CDR3 region has 15 residues. CDR1 SQVTM and CDR2 ANQGSEA come from the germline V gene. The DNA of the CDR3 is TGCAGCGTTGAACTTCCGGGACAGGGGGATTACGAGCAGTACTTC. Translation: CSVELPGQGDYEQYF.

This clone was counted between two and nine times. The V gene is TRBV7-2, the J gene TRBJ2-7; TRBD2 aligns across 7 bases. Looked up from germline, CDR1 is SGHTA and CDR2 is FQGNSA. Germline trimming cut 1 base from V and 3 bases from J; bases unmatched to any gene: 3. This CDR3 is built from 14 residues. The CDR3 region is CASSLVAGDYEQYF. The DNA of the CDR3 is TGTGCCAGCAGCTTAGTTGCGGGGGACTACGAGCAGTACTTC.

The chain links TRBV19 to TRBJ1-1; D possibly corresponds to TRBD1 (6 bases). V shed 6 bases and J shed 0 bases, with 23 bases lying between them. CDR3 length equals 18 residues. Looked up from germline, CDR1 is LNHDA and CDR2 is SQIVND (reference sequence). The CDR3 region is CASSRPRGGGTVNTEAFF. The CDR3 nucleotides read TGTGCCAGTAGCCGACCCCGGGGAGGGGGGACGGTGAACACTGAAGCTTTCTTT.

The chain recombines TRBV2 with TRBJ1-5, with a weak D call TRBD1 (5 bases). Trimming cost V 7 bases and J 9 bases, with 19 bases left between them. Germline V gene data show CDR1 as SNHLY and CDR2 as FYNNEI. There are 14 residues in the CDR3. CDR3 region: CASIGPGGRRPQHF. CDR3 in DNA: TGTGCCAGCATTGGTCCCGGGGGACGGCGGCCCCAGCATTTT.